This record covers a single T cell receptor (beta chain). This sample stems from a study of T cells in Graves' hyperthyroidism and ophthalmopathy. Overall study context: Peripheral blood draws took place at initial diagnosis, ahead of any treatment.

Germline V gives CDR1 SEHNR, CDR2 FQNEAQ (reference sequence). The V segment lost 4 bases and the J segment 6 bases; nucleotides outside the gene matches: 6. The CDR3 length is 13 residues. The TCR beta CDR3 regions underwent amplification using RNA transcripts as the source. RT-PCR in the first round (using the HTBI primer set) targeted the TCR CDR3. TCRdb reprocessed the multiplex PCR reads with MiXCR, giving one entry per CDR3 protein. In the table there are more than 550,000 distinct CDR3 sequences, over 15% of which are singletons. Blood from later-ophthalmopathy patients was taken at first hyperthyroidism diagnosis.

Sequenced sample: blood. This clonotype was obtained from a woman in her fifties or sixties with Graves' hyperthyroidism that later progressed to Graves' ophthalmopathy. The chain combines TRBV7-9 with TRBJ2-7; 7 nucleotides align to TRBD1. CDR3 loop: CASSSRDSAEQYF. The CDR3 coding sequence is TGTGCCAGCAGCTCCCGGGACAGCGCCGAGCAGTACTTC.